The 31 T cell receptor beta chains below all came from one sample that was sequenced in a study of identical twins. TCRdb used MiXCR to reprocess the 5' RACE reads, holding one entry per CDR3 protein. The sample lists about 200,000 distinct CDR3 sequences; 10% to 13% were seen once. Sequencing was carried out using memory T cells sorted from blood. The receptors were gathered from a man aged 50-60 years in good health.

The J gene is TRBJ2-2, the V gene TRBV6-5, with TRBD2 matching over 8 bases. The CDR3 length is 17 residues. V dropped 5 bases and J dropped 4; count of bases not matched to a gene: 12. Germline-derived CDR1 and CDR2 are MNHEY and SVGAGI. This CDR3 is CASSIFAKGLVTGELFF. The CDR3 DNA reads as TGTGCCAGCAGTATATTCGCTAAGGGACTAGTCACCGGGGAGCTGTTTTTT.

The chain has TRBV28 and TRBJ1-1, with 10 bases aligning to TRBD1. Germline CDR1 reads MDHEN; CDR2 reads SYDVKM. The CDR3 is made up of 15 amino acids. The J segment lost 5 bases and the V segment lost 6 bases, leaving 9 bases of the junction unmatched. The CDR3 loop reads CASRRWTGGRTEAFF. In nucleotides, the CDR3 is TGTGCCAGCAGACGATGGACAGGGGGTAGGACTGAAGCTTTCTTT.

The chain couples TRBV5-1 to TRBJ2-2; D not resolved. Trimming stripped 2 bases from V and 7 bases from J, with 12 bases between. The CDR3 loop spans 14 amino acids. Germline CDR1 reads SGHRS; CDR2 reads YFSETQ. In nucleotides, the CDR3 is TGCGCCAGCAGCTTACCCAGTAGCAGCGGGGAGCTGTTTTTT. The encoded protein is CASSLPSSSGELFF. Complete variable domain (other parts from reference TRBV5-1 and TRBJ2-2): KAGVTQTPRYLIKTRGQQVTLSCSPISGHRSVSWYQQTPGQGLQFLFEYFSETQRNKGNFPGRFSGRQFSNSRSEMNVSTLELGDSALYLCASSLPSSSGELFFGEGSRLTVL.

This clonotype was found many times. The rearrangement links TRBV12-3 or TRBV12-4 to TRBJ1-6; 7 nucleotides align to TRBD1. This CDR3 is built from 14 residues. Trimming cost V 6 bases and J 5 bases; bases outside gene matches: 4. This CDR3 is CASRGTADNSPLHF. CDR3 in DNA: TGTGCCAGCAGGGGGACAGCAGATAATTCACCCCTCCACTTT.

V usage is TRBV28 and J usage is TRBJ2-5; 8 bases align to TRBD1. This CDR3 spans 13 amino acids. Trimming at V came to 5 bases and at J to 7 bases, leaving 6 bases not matched to a gene. Germline loops: CDR1 MDHEN, CDR2 SYDVKM. Here the CDR3 reads CASSTGGFGTQYF. CDR3 DNA: TGTGCCAGCAGTACAGGGGGGTTTGGGACCCAGTACTTC.

There are many counts of this clonotype. The chain links TRBV2 to TRBJ2-5, with D perhaps TRBD1 or TRBD2 (5 bases each). The V and J ends lost 7 bases and 3 bases respectively, with 15 bases between them. From germline, CDR1 is SNHLY and CDR2 FYNNEI. CDR3 size: 14 residues. This CDR3 is CASIASRTKETQYF. The CDR3 DNA reads as TGTGCCAGCATTGCTAGCAGGACAAAAGAGACCCAGTACTTC.

The gene calls are TRBV5-5 and TRBJ2-1; 9 bases are a match to TRBD2. The CDR3 sequence is 18 residues long. The V gene end was trimmed by 4 bases and the J gene end by 7 bases; junction bases not matched to a gene: 18. Germline values: CDR1 SGHKS, CDR2 YYEKEE (reference sequence). As DNA, the CDR3 is TGTGCCAGCAGCAGAACCCTAATTAGCGGGGGCTCGTGGAATGAGCAGTTCTTC. It encodes CASSRTLISGGSWNEQFF. Based on the CDR3 plus reference TRBV5-5 and TRBJ2-1, the full variable domain is DAGVTQSPTHLIKTRGQQVTLRCSPISGHKSVSWYQQVLGQGPQFIFQYYEKEERGRGNFPDRFSARQFPNYSSELNVNALLLGDSALYLCASSRTLISGGSWNEQFFGPGTRLTVL.

This clonotype was recorded many times. The chain joins TRBV20-1 to TRBJ2-1, with TRBD2 identical over 7 bases. V dropped 3 bases and J dropped 0; count of bases not matched to a gene: 2. CDR3 length: 14 residues. The V gene's germline CDR1 is DFQATT and CDR2 SNEGSKA (reference sequence). The chain's CDR3 is CSASLAGSYNEQFF. CDR3 nucleotides: TGCAGTGCTAGTTTAGCGGGCTCCTACAATGAGCAGTTCTTC.

This clonotype was counted only a few times. The J gene is TRBJ2-2, the V gene TRBV5-1; no firm D call. CDR1 SGHRS and CDR2 YFSETQ come from the germline V gene. V was clipped by 4 bases and J by 5 bases, with 15 bases between them. CDR3 length equals 15 residues. The CDR3 nucleotides read TGCGCCAGCAGCCCGGCAGCAGGCTGGACCGGGGAGCTGTTTTTT. It codes for CASSPAAGWTGELFF.

The rearrangement joins TRBV6-1 to TRBJ2-4; TRBD1 or TRBD2 may be the D gene (6 bases each). Germline V gives CDR1 MNHNS, CDR2 SASEGT. The germline V and J ends were trimmed by 4 bases and 8 bases, with 15 bases remaining between them. The CDR3 is 14 residues long. CDR3 region: CASSVGGGGDIQYF. For the CDR3, the DNA is TGTGCCAGCAGTGTCGGGGGCGGTGGGGACATTCAGTACTTC.

This clonotype was counted many times. V is TRBV4-3 and J is TRBJ1-2, with 8 bases matching TRBD1. Unmatched junction bases numbered 21, after V lost 2 bases and J lost 7 bases. The CDR3 is 19 amino acids. Germline values: CDR1 LGHNA, CDR2 YSLEER. The CDR3 coding sequence is TGCGCCAGCAGCCAATCCCTCCTAAGGACAGGGTCTCCTGCGGGTGGCTACACCTTC. It specifies CASSQSLLRTGSPAGGYTF.

The chain combines TRBV2 with TRBJ2-7; tentatively, D is TRBD2 (5 bases). The CDR3 contains 13 residues. From germline, CDR1 is SNHLY and CDR2 FYNNEI. Trimming removed 4 bases from V and 3 bases from J, with 10 bases in between. The DNA of the CDR3 is TGTGCCAGCAGTGTGGAGGCCAGCTACGAGCAGTACTTC. It codes for CASSVEASYEQYF.

This clonotype was seen repeatedly, ten times or more. V gene TRBV5-1 combines with J gene TRBJ2-1; D not certain. Germline V gene lookup returns CDR1 SGHRS and CDR2 YFSETQ. There are 13 residues in the CDR3. The V end was cut by 0 bases, the J end by 9 bases, with 10 bases between. CDR3 sequence reads: CASSLEVVSEQFF. CDR3 in DNA: TGCGCCAGCAGCTTGGAAGTAGTCTCTGAGCAGTTCTTC.

This clonotype was detected only a few times. The V gene is TRBV7-8, the J gene TRBJ1-1; D may be TRBD1 (5 bases). The V and J ends lost 4 bases and 3 bases respectively, with 18 bases between them. Germline V CDR1 and CDR2: SGHVS, FQNEAQ. The CDR3 has 16 amino acids. Here the CDR3 reads CASSWDPGRRHTEAFF. The CDR3 DNA reads TGTGCCAGCAGCTGGGACCCGGGACGGCGCCACACTGAAGCTTTCTTT.

This clonotype appeared a single time. The chain couples TRBV11-2 to TRBJ2-7; TRBD1 aligns across 7 bases. V was clipped by 5 bases and J by 6 bases; unmatched bases: 10. The V gene's germline CDR1 is SGHAT and CDR2 FQNNGV. The CDR3 is 14 amino acids. CDR3 region: CASSQTGFGGEQYF. CDR3 coding DNA: TGTGCCAGCAGCCAGACAGGGTTTGGTGGCGAGCAGTACTTC. The entire variable domain, with the rest obtained from reference TRBV11-2 and TRBJ2-7, is as follows: EAGVAQSPRYKIIEKRQSVAFWCNPISGHATLYWYQQILGQGPKLLIQFQNNGVVDDSQLPKDRFSAERLKGVDSTLKIQPAKLEDSAVYLCASSQTGFGGEQYFGPGTRLTVT.

This clonotype came up many times. J is TRBJ1-6 and V is TRBV3-1; 10 bases are shared with TRBD1. Trimming removed 3 bases from V and 8 bases from J; junction bases left unmatched: 4. Germline CDR1 and CDR2: LGHDT and YNNKEL (reference sequence). The CDR3 loop spans 15 amino acids. CDR3 region: CASSQPGTGDSPLHF. DNA of the CDR3: TGTGCCAGCAGCCAGCCCGGGACAGGGGATTCACCCCTCCACTTT.

As to this clonotype: A much larger clone is a single base away; this may be a read error. The chain employs TRBV5-1 and TRBJ1-2; D perhaps matches TRBD1 (6 bases). Germline loops: CDR1 SGHRS, CDR2 YFSETQ. This CDR3 comprises 14 residues. CDR3 in amino acids: CASSSEQGSYGFTF. For the CDR3, the DNA is TGCGCCAGCAGCTCCGAACAGGGATCCTATGGCTTCACCTTC.

Concerning this clonotype itself: A much more abundant neighbour one base away suggests this may be a read error. J is TRBJ2-1 and V is TRBV9; D ambiguous. Trimming took off 0 bases at V and 8 bases at J, with 12 bases between the two ends. The CDR3 consists of 14 residues. Looked up from germline, CDR1 is SGDLS and CDR2 is YYNGEE. This chain's CDR3 is CASSVDVSPYEQFF. CDR3 coding DNA: TGTGCCAGCAGCGTAGACGTCAGCCCCTATGAGCAGTTCTTC.

This clonotype was seen many times. V and J are TRBV3-1 and TRBJ1-2, with no clear D. Germline V lookup: CDR1 LGHDT, CDR2 YNNKEL (reference sequence). V was trimmed by 3 bases and J by 2 bases, leaving 13 bases between them. This CDR3 has 15 residues. The CDR3 DNA follows: TGTGCCAGCAGCCATAGCACACTTGCAAACTATGGCTACACCTTC. Translating it yields CASSHSTLANYGYTF.

This clonotype was counted ten times or more. The V call is TRBV7-2, the J call TRBJ2-5; TRBD2 matches 10 bases. Looked up from germline, CDR1 is SGHTA and CDR2 is FQGNSA. Trimming at V came to 1 base and at J to 1 base, leaving 3 bases not matched to a gene. This CDR3 region has 16 residues. This CDR3 reads CASSLGLAGAQETQYF. The DNA for the CDR3 is TGTGCCAGCAGCTTAGGCCTAGCGGGGGCCCAAGAGACCCAGTACTTC.

This clonotype was recorded at least ten times. The chain carries TRBV7-9 and TRBJ2-3, with D uncertain. Germline V gene lookup returns CDR1 SEHNR and CDR2 FQNEAQ (reference sequence). The CDR3 consists of 13 residues. V lost 5 bases, J lost 1 base, and 7 bases lay in between. CDR3 nucleotide sequence: TGTGCCAGCAGCCAGCCCGGCACAGATACGCAGTATTTT. Its protein product is CASSQPGTDTQYF. Based on the CDR3 plus reference TRBV7-9 and TRBJ2-3, the full variable domain is DTGVSQNPRHKITKRGQNVTFRCDPISEHNRLYWYRQTLGQGPEFLTYFQNEAQLEKSRLLSDRFSAERPKGSFSTLEIQRTEQGDSAMYLCASSQPGTDTQYFGPGTRLTVL.

This clonotype was picked up many times. This rearrangement joins TRBV5-1 to TRBJ2-7; no clear D. The CDR3 totals 14 residues. V lost 3 bases and J lost 2, with 12 bases in between. Germline loops: CDR1 SGHRS, CDR2 YFSETQ. This chain's CDR3 is CASSSLTITYEQYF. CDR3 in DNA: TGCGCCAGCAGCTCCTTGACGATAACCTACGAGCAGTACTTC.

The J gene is TRBJ2-5, the V gene TRBV9, with D perhaps matching TRBD1 or TRBD2 (5 bases each). V dropped 0 bases and J dropped 2 bases, with 14 bases sitting between them. This CDR3 region has 16 residues. Per the germline V gene, CDR1 is SGDLS and CDR2 is YYNGEE. CDR3 DNA sequence: TGTGCCAGCAGCGTAGCTGGACGGTGGGGGCAAGAGACCCAGTACTTC. Amino acid sequence: CASSVAGRWGQETQYF.

This clonotype was observed many times. The genes are TRBV4-3 and TRBJ2-3; 7 bases agree with TRBD2. The CDR3 contains 14 residues. The germline V gene has CDR1 LGHNA and CDR2 YSLEER. V lost 0 bases and J lost 9; bases outside the gene matches: 6. The CDR3 reads CASSQDRERGTQYF. In nucleotides, the CDR3 is TGCGCCAGCAGCCAAGACCGGGAGCGGGGCACGCAGTATTTT.

The chain links TRBV5-1 to TRBJ2-7; D might be TRBD2 (6 bases). V shed 0 bases and J shed 1 base, with 11 bases lying between them. CDR1 is SGHRS and CDR2 is YFSETQ in the germline V gene. This CDR3 has 15 amino acids. The CDR3 protein is CASSLGGSGSYEQYF. CDR3 nucleotides: TGCGCCAGCAGCTTGGGTGGTAGCGGTTCCTACGAGCAGTACTTC.

There are many counts of this clonotype. The chain has TRBV18 and TRBJ2-5, with 7 bases identical to TRBD2. This CDR3 is built from 15 residues. Germline CDR1 reads KGHSH; CDR2 reads LQKENI. J was trimmed by 5 bases and V by 3 bases; bases with no gene match: 9. This CDR3 is CASSPLLANLETQYF. Written as DNA, the CDR3 is TGTGCCAGCTCACCCTTACTAGCGAATCTTGAGACCCAGTACTTC.

The sample holds many counts of this clonotype. The CDR3 protein is CSATPGGVREDTQYF. Written as DNA, the CDR3 is TGCAGTGCTACCCCAGGAGGGGTTCGCGAGGATACGCAGTATTTT. The rearrangement links TRBV20-1 to TRBJ2-3, with D maybe TRBD2 (6 bases). Germline values: CDR1 DFQATT, CDR2 SNEGSKA (reference sequence). This CDR3 contains 15 residues. The ends were cut back, 4 bases at V and 6 bases at J, with 20 bases in the middle.

This rearrangement joins TRBV5-1 to TRBJ2-3; D is undetermined. Trimming cost V 1 base and J 0 bases, with 9 bases left between them. This CDR3 comprises 15 residues. The germline CDR1 and CDR2 sequences are SGHRS and YFSETQ. In DNA, the CDR3 is TGCGCCAGCAGCTTGCGGACGGACAGCACAGATACGCAGTATTTT. It specifies CASSLRTDSTDTQYF.

This clonotype was detected many times. J is TRBJ2-1 and V is TRBV12-3 or TRBV12-4, with D possibly matching TRBD2 (6 bases). Trimming stripped 6 bases from V and 5 bases from J, with 20 bases between. The CDR3 runs to 16 residues. The DNA for the CDR3 is TGTGCCAGCAGCTGGGAGGACGGAACAATTGACAATGAGCAGTTCTTC. Its translation: CASSWEDGTIDNEQFF.

The V call is TRBV10-3, the J call TRBJ2-3, with D possibly matching TRBD1 (5 bases). Germline V gene sequence: CDR1 ENHRY, CDR2 SYGVKD. This CDR3 spans 12 amino acids. Trimming took off 4 bases at V and 5 bases at J, with 7 bases between the two ends. The CDR3 region is CAISGGIDTQYF. The CDR3 DNA reads TGTGCCATCAGTGGGGGCATAGATACGCAGTATTTT.

This clonotype was detected ten times or more. The J gene is TRBJ1-2, the V gene TRBV29-1; D is perhaps TRBD1 (6 bases). Trimming took off 0 bases at V and 5 bases at J, with 13 bases between the two ends. Germline values: CDR1 SQVTM, CDR2 ANQGSEA. The CDR3 covers 14 residues. The CDR3 spells CSVEDWGAGYGYTF. As DNA, the CDR3 is TGCAGCGTTGAAGATTGGGGGGCTGGGTATGGCTACACCTTC.